One sample yielded the 9 T cell receptor beta chains listed below, sequenced in a study of control samples from healthy donors and cancer patients. Generated by immunoSEQ multiplex PCR, the TCRdb table keeps only in-frame clones and is missing some. The table has under 80,000 clones, about 95% seen once. Sequenced input: blood. The receptors were sampled from a woman aged 40 to 55 in good health.

V is TRBV5-1 and J is TRBJ2-5; TRBD2 might be the D (6 bases). V was trimmed by 3 bases and J by 0 bases, leaving 9 bases between them. This CDR3 comprises 14 residues. The V gene's germline CDR1 is SGHRS and CDR2 YFSETQ. CDR3 sequence reads: CASSWWGDQETQYF. As DNA, the CDR3 is TGCGCCAGCAGCTGGTGGGGGGACCAAGAGACCCAGTACTTC.

The rearrangement uses TRBV27 and TRBJ1-2; a weak D match, TRBD1 (6 bases). The length of the CDR3 is 13 residues. In germline, CDR1 is MNHEY, CDR2 SMNVEV (reference sequence). V lost 3 bases to trimming and J lost 6 bases, with 11 bases between them. In nucleotides, the CDR3 is TGTGCCAGCAGTTTCAACAGGGTCCATGGCTACACCTTC. Its translation is CASSFNRVHGYTF.

V is TRBV5-6 and J is TRBJ2-1, with D uncertain. Germline values: CDR1 SGHDT, CDR2 YYEEEE. The CDR3 covers 11 residues. The V and J ends lost 3 bases and 8 bases respectively, with 6 bases between them. CDR3 coding DNA: TGTGCCAGCAGCTGGGTAGATGAGCAGTTCTTC. This encodes CASSWVDEQFF.

The chain joins TRBV6-5 to TRBJ1-6; tentatively, D is TRBD1 (5 bases). Germline lookup yields CDR1 MNHEY and CDR2 SVGAGI. The CDR3 is 14 amino acids. Trimming removed 6 bases at V and 2 bases at J, with 8 bases between. CDR3 DNA sequence: TGTGCCAGCAGAGGGGAGGCCTATAATTCACCCCTCCACTTT. This translates into CASRGEAYNSPLHF.

In regard to this clone: It is likely a read error, because the conserved phenylalanine at the end of the CDR3 is missing. CDR3 in DNA: TGTGCCAGTAGTAACCGCCCCTCTAGAGGCTACACCCTC. Its protein product is CASSNRPSRGYTL. V usage is TRBV19 and J usage is TRBJ1-2; D is ambiguous. From germline, CDR1 is LNHDA and CDR2 SQIVND (reference sequence). Trimming removed 4 bases from V and 8 bases from J, with 14 bases in between. This CDR3 region has 13 residues.

This chain links TRBV6-1 with TRBJ2-3; 9 bases line up with TRBD2. In germline, CDR1 is MNHNS, CDR2 SASEGT. The CDR3 runs to 16 residues. The junction had 9 bases not matched to a gene; V was cut back by 3 bases and J by 5 bases. The CDR3: CASSEVASGAGDTQYF. CDR3 bases: TGTGCCAGCAGTGAGGTGGCTAGCGGGGCCGGAGATACGCAGTATTTT.

The V and J genes are TRBV24-1 and TRBJ1-1; 8 nucleotides match TRBD1. Germline loops: CDR1 KGHDR, CDR2 SFDVKD. The CDR3 totals 15 residues. V shed 7 bases and J 1 base; nucleotides not matched to a gene: 7. CDR3 sequence reads: CATRGQGAGNTEAFF. CDR3 DNA sequence: TGTGCCACCAGGGGGCAGGGGGCCGGGAACACTGAAGCTTTCTTT.

The chain links TRBV30 to TRBJ2-2; TRBD2 might be the D (6 bases). Trimming left V 1 base short and J 6 bases short, with 9 bases between. This CDR3 is 13 amino acids long. Germline V gives CDR1 GTSNPN, CDR2 SVGIG (reference sequence). CDR3 in amino acids: CAWSGGVAGELFF. The CDR3 DNA follows: TGTGCCTGGAGTGGGGGGGTGGCCGGGGAGCTGTTTTTT.

The CDR3, as DNA: TGTGCCAGTACCTCGACAGGAGGAGAAAACTATGGCTACACCTTC. It translates to CASTSTGGENYGYTF. The chain links TRBV19 to TRBJ1-2; TRBD1 might be the D (6 bases). This CDR3 region has 15 residues. Looked up from germline, CDR1 is LNHDA and CDR2 is SQIVND (reference sequence). V lost 7 bases and J lost 2, with 17 bases in between.